The entry below describes one T cell receptor beta chain. Its antigen is not identified. At one end, the junction sequence differs from germline, possibly due to a read error. The data belong to a study of metastatic and nonmetastatic thyroid tumors. CDR1 is SGHRS, CDR2 YFSETQ, per germline. The CDR3 length is 15 residues. Study observations and caveats: Significantly greater TCR beta diversity was reportedly found in malignant thyroid tumors than in benign nodules (in blood and tumor).

Original handling: The study took CDR3 differences across clinicopathological groups and made a distant-metastasis classifier for papillary thyroid cancer from them. TCRdb re-processed the PCR reads through MiXCR. The V and J calls and clone size come from TCRdb's table, not from the authors' own analysis. Of approximately 12,000 clones in the sample, 30% to 40% were seen once. None of the patients had undergone any treatment ahead of thyroid surgery. The specimen sequenced was tumor tissue. The chain joins TRBV5-1 to TRBJ1-2; D gene ambiguous. The clonotype originates from a male donor with papillary thyroid cancer or a benign thyroid nodule (not recorded which). Some clones in this sample may be carry-over from other donors' samples. The CDR3 spells CANSLEPGLAYGYTF. As DNA, the CDR3 is TGCGCCAACAGCTTGGAGCCGGGGTTGGCCTATGGCTACACCTTC.